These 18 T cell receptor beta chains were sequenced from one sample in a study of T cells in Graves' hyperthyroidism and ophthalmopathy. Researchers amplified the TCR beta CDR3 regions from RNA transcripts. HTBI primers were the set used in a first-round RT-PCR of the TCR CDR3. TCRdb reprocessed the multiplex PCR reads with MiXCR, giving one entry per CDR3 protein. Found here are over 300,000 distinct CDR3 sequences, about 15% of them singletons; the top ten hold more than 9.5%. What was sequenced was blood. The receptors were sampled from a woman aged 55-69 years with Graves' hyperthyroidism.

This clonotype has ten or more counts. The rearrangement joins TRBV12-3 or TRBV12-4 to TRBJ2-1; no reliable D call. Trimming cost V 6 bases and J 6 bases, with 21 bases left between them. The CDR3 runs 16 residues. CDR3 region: CASSPRTPPASNEQFF. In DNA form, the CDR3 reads TGTGCCAGCAGCCCAAGGACCCCCCCGGCCAGCAATGAGCAGTTCTTC.

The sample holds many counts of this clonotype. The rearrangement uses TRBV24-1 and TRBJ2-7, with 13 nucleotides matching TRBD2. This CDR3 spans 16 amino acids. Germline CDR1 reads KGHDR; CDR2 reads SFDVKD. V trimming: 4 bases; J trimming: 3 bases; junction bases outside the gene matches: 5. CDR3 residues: CATSDPRTSGSYEQYF. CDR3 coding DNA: TGTGCCACCAGTGACCCCCGGACTAGCGGGAGCTACGAGCAGTACTTC.

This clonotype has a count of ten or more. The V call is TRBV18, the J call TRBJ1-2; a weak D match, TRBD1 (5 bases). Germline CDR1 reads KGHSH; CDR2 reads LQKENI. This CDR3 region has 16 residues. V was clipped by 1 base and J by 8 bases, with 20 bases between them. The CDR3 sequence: CASSPRAAAARGGYTF. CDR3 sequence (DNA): TGTGCCAGCTCACCACGGGCGGCAGCGGCAAGGGGCGGCTACACCTTC.

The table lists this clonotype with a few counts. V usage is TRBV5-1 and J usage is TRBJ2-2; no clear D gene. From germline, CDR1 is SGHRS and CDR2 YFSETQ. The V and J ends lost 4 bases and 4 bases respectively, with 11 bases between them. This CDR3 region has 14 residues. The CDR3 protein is CASSLFSSTGELFF. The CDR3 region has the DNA TGCGCCAGCAGCCTCTTTAGCAGCACCGGGGAGCTGTTTTTT.

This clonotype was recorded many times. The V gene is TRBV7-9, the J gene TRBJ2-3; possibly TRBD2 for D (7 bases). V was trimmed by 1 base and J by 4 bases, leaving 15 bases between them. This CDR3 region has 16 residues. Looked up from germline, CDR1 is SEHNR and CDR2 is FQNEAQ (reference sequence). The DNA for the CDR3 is TGTGCCAGCAGCTTAGTCGCGGGAGAGGGGGCAGATACGCAGTATTTT. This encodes CASSLVAGEGADTQYF.

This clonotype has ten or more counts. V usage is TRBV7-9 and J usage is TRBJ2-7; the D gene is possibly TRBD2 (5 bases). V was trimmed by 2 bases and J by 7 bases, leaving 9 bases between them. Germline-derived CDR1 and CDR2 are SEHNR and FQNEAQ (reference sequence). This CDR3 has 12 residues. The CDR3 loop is CASSLPREEQYF. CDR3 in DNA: TGTGCCAGCAGCTTACCCCGGGAAGAGCAGTACTTC. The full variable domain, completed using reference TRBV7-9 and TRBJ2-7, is DTGVSQNPRHKITKRGQNVTFRCDPISEHNRLYWYRQTLGQGPEFLTYFQNEAQLEKSRLLSDRFSAERPKGSFSTLEIQRTEQGDSAMYLCASSLPREEQYFGPGTRLTVT.

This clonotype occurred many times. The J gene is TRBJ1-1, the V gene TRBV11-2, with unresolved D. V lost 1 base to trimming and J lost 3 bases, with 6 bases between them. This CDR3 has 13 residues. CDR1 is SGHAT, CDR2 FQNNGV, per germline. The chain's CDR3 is CASSLGVHTEAFF. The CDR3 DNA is TGTGCCAGCAGCTTAGGAGTGCACACTGAAGCTTTCTTT.

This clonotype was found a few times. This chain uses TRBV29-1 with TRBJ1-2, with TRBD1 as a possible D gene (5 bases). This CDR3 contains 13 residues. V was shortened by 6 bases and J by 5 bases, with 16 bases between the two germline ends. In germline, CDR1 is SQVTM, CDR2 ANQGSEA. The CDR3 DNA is TGCAGCGTGCTCACCTTGACAGAGTATGGCTACACCTTC. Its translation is CSVLTLTEYGYTF.

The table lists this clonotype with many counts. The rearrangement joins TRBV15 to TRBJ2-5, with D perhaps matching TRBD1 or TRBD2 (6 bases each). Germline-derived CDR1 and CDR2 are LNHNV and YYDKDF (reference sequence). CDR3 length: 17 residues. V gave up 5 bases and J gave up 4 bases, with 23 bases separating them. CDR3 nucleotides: TGTGCCACCAGCGGGGGGAGGCTTTTAACAGGGAGAGAGACCCAGTACTTC. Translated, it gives CATSGGRLLTGRETQYF. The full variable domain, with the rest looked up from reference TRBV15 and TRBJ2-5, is DAMVIQNPRYQVTQFGKPVTLSCSQTLNHNVMYWYQQKSSQAPKLLFHYYDKDFNNEADTPDNFQSRRPNTSFCFLDIRSPGLGDTAMYLCATSGGRLLTGRETQYFGPGTRLLVL.

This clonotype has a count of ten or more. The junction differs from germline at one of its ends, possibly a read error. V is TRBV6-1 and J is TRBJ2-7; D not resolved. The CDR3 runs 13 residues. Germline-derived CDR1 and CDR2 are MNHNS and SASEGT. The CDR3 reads CASSYDKQYAQYF. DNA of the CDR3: TGTGCCAGCAGTTATGACAAACAGTACGCGCAGTACTTC.

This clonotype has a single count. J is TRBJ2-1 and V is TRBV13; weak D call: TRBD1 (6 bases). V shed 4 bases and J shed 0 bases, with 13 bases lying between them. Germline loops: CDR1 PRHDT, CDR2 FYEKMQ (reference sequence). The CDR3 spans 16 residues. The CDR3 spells CASSSKTGASYNEQFF. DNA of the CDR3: TGTGCCAGCAGCTCAAAGACAGGAGCCTCCTACAATGAGCAGTTCTTC.

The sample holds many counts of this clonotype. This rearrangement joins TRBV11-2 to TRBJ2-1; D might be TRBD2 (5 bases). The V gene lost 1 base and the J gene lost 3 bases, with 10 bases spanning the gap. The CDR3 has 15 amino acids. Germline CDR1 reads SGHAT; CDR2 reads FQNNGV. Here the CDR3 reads CASSLALEGYNEQFF. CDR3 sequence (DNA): TGTGCCAGCAGCTTAGCACTAGAAGGCTACAATGAGCAGTTCTTC. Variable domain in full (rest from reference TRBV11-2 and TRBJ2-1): EAGVAQSPRYKIIEKRQSVAFWCNPISGHATLYWYQQILGQGPKLLIQFQNNGVVDDSQLPKDRFSAERLKGVDSTLKIQPAKLEDSAVYLCASSLALEGYNEQFFGPGTRLTVL.

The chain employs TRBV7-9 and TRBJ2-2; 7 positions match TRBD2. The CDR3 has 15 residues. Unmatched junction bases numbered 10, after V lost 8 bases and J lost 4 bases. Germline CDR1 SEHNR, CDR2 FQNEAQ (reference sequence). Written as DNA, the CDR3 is TGTGCCAGCGGATCGACTAGCTTGAGCACCGGGGAGCTGTTTTTT. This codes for CASGSTSLSTGELFF.

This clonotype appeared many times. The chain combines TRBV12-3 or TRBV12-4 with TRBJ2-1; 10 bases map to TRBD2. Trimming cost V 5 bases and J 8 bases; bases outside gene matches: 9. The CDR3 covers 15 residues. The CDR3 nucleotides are TGTGCCAGCAGTCCCCCCCTAGCGGGAGACGATGAGCAGTTCTTC. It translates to CASSPPLAGDDEQFF.

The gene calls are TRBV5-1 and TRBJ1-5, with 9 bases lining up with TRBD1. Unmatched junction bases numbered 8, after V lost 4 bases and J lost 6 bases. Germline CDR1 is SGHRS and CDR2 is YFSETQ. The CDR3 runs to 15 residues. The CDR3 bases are TGCGCCAGCAGCCCGGGACAGGGAAAAGGTCAGCCCCAGCATTTT. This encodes CASSPGQGKGQPQHF. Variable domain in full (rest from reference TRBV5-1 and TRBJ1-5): KAGVTQTPRYLIKTRGQQVTLSCSPISGHRSVSWYQQTPGQGLQFLFEYFSETQRNKGNFPGRFSGRQFSNSRSEMNVSTLELGDSALYLCASSPGQGKGQPQHFGDGTRLSIL.

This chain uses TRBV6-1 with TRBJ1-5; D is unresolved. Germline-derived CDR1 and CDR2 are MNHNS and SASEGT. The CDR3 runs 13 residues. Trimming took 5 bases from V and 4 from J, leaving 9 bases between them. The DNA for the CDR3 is TGTGCCAGCAGTATGGACGGGAATCAGCCCCAGCATTTT. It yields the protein CASSMDGNQPQHF.

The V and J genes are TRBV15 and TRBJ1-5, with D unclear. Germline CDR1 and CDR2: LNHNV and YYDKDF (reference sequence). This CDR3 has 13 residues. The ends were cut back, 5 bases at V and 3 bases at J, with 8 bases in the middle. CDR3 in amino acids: CATSGLDNQPQHF. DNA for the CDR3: TGTGCCACCAGCGGACTGGACAATCAGCCCCAGCATTTT. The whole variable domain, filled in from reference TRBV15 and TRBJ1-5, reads DAMVIQNPRYQVTQFGKPVTLSCSQTLNHNVMYWYQQKSSQAPKLLFHYYDKDFNNEADTPDNFQSRRPNTSFCFLDIRSPGLGDTAMYLCATSGLDNQPQHFGDGTRLSIL.

The CDR3 is CASSQDERPLGEQYF. CDR3 in DNA: TGCGCCAGCAGCCAAGATGAGAGACCCCTTGGCGAGCAGTACTTC. The chain links TRBV4-1 to TRBJ2-7; D is unresolved. This CDR3 comprises 15 residues. V dropped 0 bases and J dropped 6 bases, with 15 bases sitting between them. Germline CDR1 reads MGHRA; CDR2 reads YSYEKL.